This T cell receptor beta chain was sequenced in a study of CD8 T cells in ankylosing spondylitis. Per the germline V gene, CDR1 is MNHEY and CDR2 is SMNVEV (reference sequence). This CDR3 comprises 14 residues. V shed 2 bases and J shed 2 bases, with 10 bases lying between them. Study outcomes and limitations: Within ankylosing spondylitis blood, a TCR beta motif made up of roughly eight highly homologous variants appeared to be characteristic.

This clonotype was seen a handful of times. Its antigen is not identified. In making TCR beta libraries, quantitative 5'-RACE with molecular barcodes was used. TCRdb reprocessed the 5' RACE reads via MiXCR and lists one record per CDR3 protein. The sample contains 220,000 or so distinct CDR3 sequences, around 17% of which appear only once. This clonotype was sampled from a male donor with ankylosing spondylitis. The chain uses TRBV27 and TRBJ2-7, with no clear D. The sequenced sample was blood, either unsorted or a sorted T cell fraction (not recorded which). The CDR3 nucleotides are TGTGCCAGCAGTTTAATCGGCAGCACCTACGAGCAGTACTTC. Residues: CASSLIGSTYEQYF.